The rows below give T cell receptor beta chains drawn from one sample of a study of CD8+ T cells in alopecia areata. Some clones are missing from TCRdb's copy, which holds only in-frame ones; the method was immunoSEQ multiplex PCR. The sample comprises over 85,000 clones, roughly 64% of which are singletons, and around 15% rests with the top ten. Sequences were derived from CD8+ T cells sorted from blood, sampled at week 4, from a patient treated with tofacitinib. Receptor source: a human donor with alopecia areata. CDR3s leave out the opening cysteine and the closing phenylalanine or tryptophan. D genes are given only for firm matches.

D: .; V: TRBV29-1; CDR3: SVGMRYTQY
D: .; V: TRBV29-1; CDR3: SVKDSFNQPQH
D: TRBD2; V: TRBV5-1; CDR3: ASSYTSGRGQETQY
D: .; V: TRBV10-3; CDR3: AISDGGNTEAF
D: TRBD2; V: TRBV4-1; CDR3: ASSQESLLSGGPLYNEQF
D: TRBD2; V: TRBV4-1; CDR3: ASSQERGASYEQY
D: .; V: TRBV25-1; CDR3: ASSEESRAETQY
D: .; V: TRBV29-1; CDR3: SVEHPDTGELF
D: .; V: TRBV27; CDR3: ASSSEGTQF
D: .; V: TRBV7-2; CDR3: ASSGLTGELF
D: TRBD2; V: TRBV29-1; CDR3: SVDGLAGRYNEQF
D: TRBD1; V: TRBV6-5; CDR3: ASSSGTGTSPLH
D: .; V: TRBV5-4; CDR3: ASSSEWTGD
D: TRBD2; V: TRBV7-2; CDR3: ASSLFSGADNEQF
D: .; V: TRBV5-6; CDR3: ASSFLRDFGEQY
D: TRBD1; V: TRBV27; CDR3: ASSPRQGGSSYNSPLH
D: .; V: TRBV7-9; CDR3: ASSLSLEQY
D: .; V: TRBV27; CDR3: ASSIPPVGGEQF
D: .; V: TRBV27; CDR3: ASSPRGGYNQPQH
D: TRBD1; V: TRBV27; CDR3: ASSSNAGTEDEKLF
D: .; V: TRBV27; CDR3: ASSLMYGKETQY
D: .; V: TRBV6-6; CDR3: ASSDLDEKLF
D: TRBD2; V: TRBV7-2; CDR3: ASSLEVSGREDTQY
D: .; V: TRBV4-1; CDR3: ASSGGRNTEAF
D: TRBD1; V: TRBV7-9; CDR3: ASSFTTGAGYGYT
D: .; V: TRBV30; CDR3: AWSPMGNTEAF
D: .; V: TRBV27; CDR3: ASSLSATTEAF
D: .; V: TRBV7-2; CDR3: ASSSNPMENIQY
D: .; V: TRBV5-1; CDR3: ASRRRDVDEKLF
D: TRBD1; V: TRBV29-1; CDR3: SLNRGRLTEAF
D: TRBD1; V: TRBV29-1; CDR3: SVYRQGVYNEQF
D: .; V: TRBV15; CDR3: ATSRDRAGAGATNEKLF
D: .; V: TRBV30; CDR3: AWRDSDLNYGYT
D: TRBD2; V: TRBV2; CDR3: ASRASGSTGANVLT
D: TRBD1; V: TRBV5-1; CDR3: ASSFPGQKETQY
D: .; V: TRBV4-1; CDR3: ASSQDNWEGSLYGYT
D: .; V: TRBV27; CDR3: ASSFRGRFNEQF
D: TRBD2; V: TRBV4-1; CDR3: ASSQGLAYYEQY
D: TRBD1; V: TRBV7-9; CDR3: ASSLAPHFAGTANTEAF
D: .; V: TRBV29-1; CDR3: SVGDKNTGELF
D: TRBD1; V: TRBV28; CDR3: ASSLHRGTYEQY
D: .; V: TRBV7-3; CDR3: ASSLEGQYTEAF
D: .; V: TRBV4-1; CDR3: ASSQVGNNSPLH